This T cell receptor (beta chain) was identified during a study of vaccination and CD4 T cells after COVID-19. Study information: The convalescents included six males and four females, and among them two were Hispanic while seven were Caucasian.

CD4+ T cells that had been cultured provided DNA sequenced with the Oncomine TCR Beta short-read assay. TCRdb reprocessed the PCR reads with MiXCR, giving one entry per CDR3 protein. The data show roughly 15,000 distinct CDR3 sequences, around 48% seen once. CDR1 is DFQATT, CDR2 SNEGSKA, per germline (reference sequence). The CDR3 spans 15 residues. Trimming cost V 6 bases and J 6 bases; bases outside gene matches: 9. Comment on this clonotype: What it recognizes is unknown.

The treatment was: approximately 10-day PBMC culture with coronavirus spike peptide pools or control peptides (ViraFEST assay). ViraFEST enlarged antigen-specific T cell populations with peptide pools and afterwards sequenced TCRs. The material sequenced was CD4+ T cells from blood, cultured in vitro. The V call is TRBV20-1, the J call TRBJ1-6, with TRBD1 matching over 9 bases. This receptor was obtained from a human donor who had recovered from COVID-19. The CDR3 DNA follows: TGCAGTGCCGAATCGGAGACAGGGGGTAATTCACCCCTCCACTTT. Residues: CSAESETGGNSPLHF.